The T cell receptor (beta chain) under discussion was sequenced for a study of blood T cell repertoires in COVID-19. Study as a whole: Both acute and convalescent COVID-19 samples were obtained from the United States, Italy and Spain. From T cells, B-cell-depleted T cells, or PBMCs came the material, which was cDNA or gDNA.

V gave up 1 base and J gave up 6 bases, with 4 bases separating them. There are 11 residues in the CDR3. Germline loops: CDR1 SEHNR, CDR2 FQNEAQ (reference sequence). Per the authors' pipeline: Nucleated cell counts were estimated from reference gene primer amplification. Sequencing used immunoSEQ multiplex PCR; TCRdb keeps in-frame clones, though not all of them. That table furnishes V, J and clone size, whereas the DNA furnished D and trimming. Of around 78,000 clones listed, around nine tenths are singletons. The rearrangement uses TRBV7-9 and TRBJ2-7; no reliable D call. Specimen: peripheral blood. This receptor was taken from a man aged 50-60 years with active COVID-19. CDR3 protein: CASSLGLEQYF. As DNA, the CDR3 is TGTGCCAGCAGCTTAGGACTCGAGCAGTACTTC.